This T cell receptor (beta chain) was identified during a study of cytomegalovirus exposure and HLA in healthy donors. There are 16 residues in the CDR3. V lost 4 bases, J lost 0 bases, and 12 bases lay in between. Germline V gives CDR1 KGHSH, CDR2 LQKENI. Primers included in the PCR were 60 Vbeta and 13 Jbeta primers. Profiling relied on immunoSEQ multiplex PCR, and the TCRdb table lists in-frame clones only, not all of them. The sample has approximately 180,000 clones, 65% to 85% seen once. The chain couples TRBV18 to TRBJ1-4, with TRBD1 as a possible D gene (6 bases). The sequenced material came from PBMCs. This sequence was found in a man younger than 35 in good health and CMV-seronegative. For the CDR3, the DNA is TGTGCCAGCTCACTACAGGACAGCGCAACTAATGAAAAACTGTTTTTT. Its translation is CASSLQDSATNEKLFF. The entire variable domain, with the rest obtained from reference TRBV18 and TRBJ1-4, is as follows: NAGVMQNPRHLVRRRGQEARLRCSPMKGHSHVYWYRQLPEEGLKFMVYLQKENIIDESGMPKERFSAEFPKEGPSILRIQQVVRGDSAAYFCASSLQDSATNEKLFFGSGTQLSVL.